The clone carrying this TCR beta chain was detected many times. Its antigen is not identified. This entry comes from a study of read filtering for tumor transcriptome and immune sequencing. About the research overall: Per sample, TCR-region reads ranged about 4.05 to 11 million by IR-seq, 85 to 1273 by RNA-seq. The study's findings and limits: Even smaller IR-seq throughput identified most shared clonotypes.

This library used approximately 370 ng RNA and molecular barcoded adaptors spanning alpha/delta and beta/gamma chains. TCRdb reanalysed the reads using MiXCR and keeps one entry per CDR3 protein. The repertoire has tens of thousands of distinct CDR3 sequences, around a fifth of them found once; the top ten carry about 10%. The sequencing sample was made of a population of CD138-negative cells sorted from bone marrow. This receptor was obtained from a donor at least 40 years old with multiple myeloma.

Here the CDR3 reads CASSRTGTEAFF. The CDR3 coding sequence is TGTGCCAGCAGTAGGACGGGCACTGAAGCTTTCTTT. The chain employs TRBV2 and TRBJ1-1; D is undetermined. The CDR3 covers 12 residues. V was shortened by 5 bases and J by 4 bases, with 8 bases between the two germline ends. CDR1 SNHLY and CDR2 FYNNEI come from the germline V gene.